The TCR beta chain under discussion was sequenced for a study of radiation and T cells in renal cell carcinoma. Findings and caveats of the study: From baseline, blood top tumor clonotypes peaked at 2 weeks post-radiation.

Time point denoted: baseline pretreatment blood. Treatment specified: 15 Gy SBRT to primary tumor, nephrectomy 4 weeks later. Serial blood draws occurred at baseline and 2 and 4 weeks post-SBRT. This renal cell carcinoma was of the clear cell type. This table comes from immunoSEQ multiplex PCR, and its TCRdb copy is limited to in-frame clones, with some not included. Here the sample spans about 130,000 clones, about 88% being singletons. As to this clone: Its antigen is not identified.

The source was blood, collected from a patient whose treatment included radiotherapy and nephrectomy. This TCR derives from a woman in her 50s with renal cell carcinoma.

This CDR3 reads CASSYSGDRAADTQYF. The CDR3 coding sequence is TGTGCCAGCAGTTACTCGGGGGACAGGGCCGCAGATACGCAGTATTTT. This rearrangement joins TRBV6-5 to TRBJ2-3; TRBD1 aligns across 9 bases. This CDR3 contains 16 residues. V gave up 0 bases and J gave up 4 bases; unmatched junction bases: 5. Germline V lookup: CDR1 MNHEY, CDR2 SVGAGI.